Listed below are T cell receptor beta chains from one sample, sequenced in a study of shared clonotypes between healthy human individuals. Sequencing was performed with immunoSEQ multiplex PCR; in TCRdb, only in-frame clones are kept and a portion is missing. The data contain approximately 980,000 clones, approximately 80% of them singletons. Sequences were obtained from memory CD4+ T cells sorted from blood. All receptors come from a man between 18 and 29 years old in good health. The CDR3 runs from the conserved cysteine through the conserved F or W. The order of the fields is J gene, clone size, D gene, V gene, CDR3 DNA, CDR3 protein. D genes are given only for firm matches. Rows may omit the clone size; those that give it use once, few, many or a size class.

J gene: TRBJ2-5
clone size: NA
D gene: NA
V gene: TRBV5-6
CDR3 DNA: TGTGCCAGCAGCCCAACGCGGGTTAACAAAGAGACCCAGTACTTC
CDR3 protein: CASSPTRVNKETQYF

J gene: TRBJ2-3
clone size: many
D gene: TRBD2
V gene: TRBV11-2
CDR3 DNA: TGTGCCAGCAGCTTAGGGACTAGCGACACAGATACGCAGTATTTT
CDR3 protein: CASSLGTSDTDTQYF

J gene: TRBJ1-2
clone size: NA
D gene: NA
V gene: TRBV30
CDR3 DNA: TGTGCCTGGAGTCTGGACGGCAACTATGGCTACACCTTC
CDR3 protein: CAWSLDGNYGYTF

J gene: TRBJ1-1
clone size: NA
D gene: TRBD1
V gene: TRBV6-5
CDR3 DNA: TGTGCCAGCAGCAGGGGGAAGTCGAGCACTGAAGCTTTCTTT
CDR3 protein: CASSRGKSSTEAFF

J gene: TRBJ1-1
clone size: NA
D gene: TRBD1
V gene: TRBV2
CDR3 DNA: TGTGCCAGCAGCAACAGGGGGGGCACTGAAGCTTTCTTT
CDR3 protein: CASSNRGGTEAFF

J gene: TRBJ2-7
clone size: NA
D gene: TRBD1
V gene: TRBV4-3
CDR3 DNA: TGCGCCAGCAGCCGAGACAGGGCTTCCCTCTACGAGCAGTACTTC
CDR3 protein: CASSRDRASLYEQYF

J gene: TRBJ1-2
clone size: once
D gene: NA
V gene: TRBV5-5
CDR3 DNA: TGTGCCAGCAGCTTGGACCCACAGGCTACAATATATGGCTACACCTTC
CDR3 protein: CASSLDPQATIYGYTF

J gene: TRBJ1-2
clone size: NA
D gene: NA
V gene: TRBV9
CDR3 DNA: TGTGCCAGCAGCGTAGGTTTGGGGGGGCATGGCTACACCTTC
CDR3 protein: CASSVGLGGHGYTF

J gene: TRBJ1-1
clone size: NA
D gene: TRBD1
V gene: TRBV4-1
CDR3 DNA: TGCGCCAGCCGGGGACAGGGGAGGAACACTGAAGCTTTCTTT
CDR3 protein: CASRGQGRNTEAFF

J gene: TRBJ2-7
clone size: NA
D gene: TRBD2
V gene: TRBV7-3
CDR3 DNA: TGTGCCAGCAGCTTTGGCGGCGGGGGTAAATACGAGCAGTACTTC
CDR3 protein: CASSFGGGGKYEQYF

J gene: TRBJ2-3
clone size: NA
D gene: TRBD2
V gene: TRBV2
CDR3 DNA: TGTGCCAGCAGTGAAGGGGGAGTAGCGGGAGGTTCAGATACGCAGTATTTT
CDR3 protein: CASSEGGVAGGSDTQYF